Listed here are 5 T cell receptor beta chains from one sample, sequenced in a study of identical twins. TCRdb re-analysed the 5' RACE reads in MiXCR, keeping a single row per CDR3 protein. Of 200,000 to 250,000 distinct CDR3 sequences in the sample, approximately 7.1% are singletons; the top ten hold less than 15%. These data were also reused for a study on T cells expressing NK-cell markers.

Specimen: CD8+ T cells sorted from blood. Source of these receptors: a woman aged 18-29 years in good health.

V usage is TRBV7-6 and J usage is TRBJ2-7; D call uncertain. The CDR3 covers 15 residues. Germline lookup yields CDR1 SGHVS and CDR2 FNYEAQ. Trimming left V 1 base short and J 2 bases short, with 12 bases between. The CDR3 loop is CASSLGGGSTYEQYF. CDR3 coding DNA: TGTGCCAGCAGCTTAGGAGGTGGCAGCACCTACGAGCAGTACTTC.

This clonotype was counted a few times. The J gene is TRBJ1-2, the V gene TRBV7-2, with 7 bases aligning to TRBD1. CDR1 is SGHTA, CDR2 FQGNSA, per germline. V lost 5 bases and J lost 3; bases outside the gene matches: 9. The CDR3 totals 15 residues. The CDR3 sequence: CASSGTHRGDYGYTF. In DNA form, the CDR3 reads TGTGCCAGCAGCGGGACCCACAGGGGTGACTATGGCTACACCTTC.

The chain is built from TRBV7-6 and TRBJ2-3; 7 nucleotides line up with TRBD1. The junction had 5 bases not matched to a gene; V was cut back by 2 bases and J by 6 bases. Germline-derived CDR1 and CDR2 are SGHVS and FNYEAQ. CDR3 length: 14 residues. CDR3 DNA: TGTGCCAGCAGCTTAAAGACAGGGTTGGATACGCAGTATTTT. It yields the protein CASSLKTGLDTQYF.

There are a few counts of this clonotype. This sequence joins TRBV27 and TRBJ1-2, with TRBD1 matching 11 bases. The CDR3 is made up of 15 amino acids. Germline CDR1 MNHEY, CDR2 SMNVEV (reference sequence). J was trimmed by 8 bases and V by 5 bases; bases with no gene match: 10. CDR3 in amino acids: CASSPRGQGAFGYTF. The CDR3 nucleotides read TGTGCCAGCAGTCCCCGCGGACAGGGGGCATTCGGCTACACCTTC.

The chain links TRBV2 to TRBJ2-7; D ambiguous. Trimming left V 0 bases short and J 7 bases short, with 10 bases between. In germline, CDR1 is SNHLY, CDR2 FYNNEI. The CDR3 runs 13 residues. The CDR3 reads CASSEASTREQYF. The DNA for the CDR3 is TGTGCCAGCAGTGAAGCCAGTACGCGGGAGCAGTACTTC.